The clone carrying this T cell receptor (beta chain) has only a few counts. The antigen remains undetermined. The Oncomine TCR Beta short-read assay generated sequence data from the DNA of cultured CD4+ T cells. TCRdb ran MiXCR on the PCR reads and lists one entry per CDR3 protein. Counted here are fewer than 30,000 distinct CDR3 sequences, 40% to 45% occurring once; the ten biggest clones make up roughly 4.9%. The data derive from a study of vaccination and CD4 T cells after COVID-19. The germline V and J ends were trimmed by 5 bases and 5 bases, with 24 bases remaining between them. The CDR3 loop spans 16 amino acids. CDR1 and CDR2 from the germline V gene are DFQATT and SNEGSKA (reference sequence). Time point described: late sampling 161 to 241 days after vaccination in a few convalescent patients. The treatment denotes: roughly 10-day PBMC culture with coronavirus spike peptide pools or control peptides (ViraFEST assay).

V and J are TRBV20-1 and TRBJ2-5; no reliable D call. The sample consisted of CD4+ T cells from blood, cultured in vitro, taken about 7 months after SARS-CoV-2 vaccination. The receptor comes from a human donor who had recovered from COVID-19. CDR3 sequence: CSALRPGETVGETQYF. CDR3 DNA sequence: TGCAGTGCTCTACGTCCCGGAGAGACGGTGGGGGAGACCCAGTACTTC.